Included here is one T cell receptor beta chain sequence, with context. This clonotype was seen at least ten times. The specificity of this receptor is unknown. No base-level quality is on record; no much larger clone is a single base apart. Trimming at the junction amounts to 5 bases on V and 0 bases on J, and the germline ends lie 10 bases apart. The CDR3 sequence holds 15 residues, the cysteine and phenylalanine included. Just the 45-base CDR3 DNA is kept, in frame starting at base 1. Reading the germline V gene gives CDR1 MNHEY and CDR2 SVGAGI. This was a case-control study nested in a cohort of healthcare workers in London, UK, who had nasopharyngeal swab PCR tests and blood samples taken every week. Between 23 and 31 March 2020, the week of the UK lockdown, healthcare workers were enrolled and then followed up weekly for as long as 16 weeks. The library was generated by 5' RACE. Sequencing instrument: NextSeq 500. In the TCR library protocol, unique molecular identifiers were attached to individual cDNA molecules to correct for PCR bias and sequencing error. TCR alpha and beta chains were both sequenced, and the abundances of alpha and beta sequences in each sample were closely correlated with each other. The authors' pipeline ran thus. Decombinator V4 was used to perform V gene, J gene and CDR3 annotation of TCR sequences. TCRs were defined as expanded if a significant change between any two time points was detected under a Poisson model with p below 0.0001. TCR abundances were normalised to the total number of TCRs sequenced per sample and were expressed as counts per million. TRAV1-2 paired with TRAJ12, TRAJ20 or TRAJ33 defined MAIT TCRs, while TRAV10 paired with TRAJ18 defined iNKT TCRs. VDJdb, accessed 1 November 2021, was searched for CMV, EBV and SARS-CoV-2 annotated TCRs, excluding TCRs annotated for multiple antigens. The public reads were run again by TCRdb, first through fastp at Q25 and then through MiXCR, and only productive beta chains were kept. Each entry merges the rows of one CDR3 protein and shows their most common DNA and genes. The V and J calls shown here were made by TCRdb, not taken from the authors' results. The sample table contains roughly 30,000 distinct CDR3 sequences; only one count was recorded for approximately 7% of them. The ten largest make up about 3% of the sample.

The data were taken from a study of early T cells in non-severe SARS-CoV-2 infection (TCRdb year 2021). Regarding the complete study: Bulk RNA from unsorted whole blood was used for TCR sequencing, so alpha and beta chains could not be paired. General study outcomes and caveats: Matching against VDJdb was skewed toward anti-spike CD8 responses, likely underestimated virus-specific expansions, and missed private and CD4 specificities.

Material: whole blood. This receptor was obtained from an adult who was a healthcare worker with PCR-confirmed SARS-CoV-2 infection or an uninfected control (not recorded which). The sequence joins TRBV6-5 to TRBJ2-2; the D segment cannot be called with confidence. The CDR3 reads CASSPPLANTGELFF. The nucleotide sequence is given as TGTGCCAGCAGTCCTCCACTCGCGAACACCGGGGAGCTGTTTTTT.